A single sample is the source of the 2 T cell receptor beta chains below, sequenced in a study of post-analysis software for immune sequencing data. Libraries were made from TCR beta cDNA, and they carried unique molecular identifiers. TCRdb fed the PCR reads into MiXCR, producing one record per CDR3 protein. The sample shows 700,000 to 900,000 distinct CDR3 sequences, more than 45% of them seen only once. General study points: Higher frequency in patients than in controls was seen for a handful of TRBV segments, with TRBV5-6, TRBV5-1 and TRBV20-1 among them.

Antigens of these TCRs are unknown. The sample was blood. All receptors derive from a girl aged 10 to 17 with multiple sclerosis.

The genes are TRBV20-1 and TRBJ2-4, with D perhaps TRBD1 (6 bases). The assigned J gene may be wrong: the sequence end matches TRBJ2-7 better. Looked up from germline, CDR1 is DFQATT and CDR2 is SNEGSKA (reference sequence). CDR3 size: 14 residues. CDR3 residues: CSARTGISHYEQYF. CDR3 bases: TGCAGTGCTAGAACAGGGATCTCACACTACGAGCAGTACTTC.

The gene calls are TRBV29-1 and TRBJ2-5; tentatively, D is TRBD2 (5 bases). The J call is in doubt because the DNA end fits TRBJ2-7 better. This CDR3 comprises 12 residues. Looked up from germline, CDR1 is SQVTM and CDR2 is ANQGSEA. In DNA form, the CDR3 reads TGCAGCGTTAGAGGACTCATCTACGAGCAGTACTTC. It translates to CSVRGLIYEQYF.